This T cell receptor (beta chain) emerged from a study of T cell repertoires in cytomegalovirus infection (dated by TCRdb to the late 2010s). Background for the entire study: Because public TCR beta signatures pointed to carriage of CMV infection together with the matching HLA type, the HLA type of each donor mattered for the analysis.

Taken from the germline V gene, the CDR1 and CDR2 loops are SGHTA and FQGTGA. The CDR3 measures 14 amino acids from cysteine to phenylalanine. The only DNA kept is the CDR3, 42 bases in frame from the first base. Sequencing used an Illumina HiSeq 1500. TCRdb itself trimmed the public reads at Q25 with fastp, ran MiXCR and retained productive beta chains. Each record represents a unique CDR3 protein, reported with the most common genes and DNA among its rows. A total of under 600,000 distinct CDR3 sequences appear in this sample, 16% of them only once. The ten most abundant clones make up approximately 24% of the sample. Concerning this clonotype itself: Its target antigen remains unknown. A junction boundary mismatches the germline segment, possibly from a read error.

Beyond this particular receptor, the publication reports: The ex vivo response was dominated by HLA-C-restricted CMV-specific TCR beta clonotypes, which also provided the single most frequent clonotype in two of eight donors. Carriers of CMV infection plus the relevant HLA type were discriminated by the cumulative frequency of public TCR beta family members in the study cohort and in an independent roughly 320-donor cohort.

Sequenced sample: CD8+ T cells from PBMCs. This sequence originates from a human donor in good health (CMV status not recorded). Some clones in this sample may be carry-over from other donors' samples. Recombination linked TRBV7-3 to TRBJ2-1; the D gene lacks a confident call. Here is the DNA: TGTGCCAGCAGCTTAACGCAGGATTACAATGTGCAGTTCTTC. It translates as CASSLTQDYNVQFF.